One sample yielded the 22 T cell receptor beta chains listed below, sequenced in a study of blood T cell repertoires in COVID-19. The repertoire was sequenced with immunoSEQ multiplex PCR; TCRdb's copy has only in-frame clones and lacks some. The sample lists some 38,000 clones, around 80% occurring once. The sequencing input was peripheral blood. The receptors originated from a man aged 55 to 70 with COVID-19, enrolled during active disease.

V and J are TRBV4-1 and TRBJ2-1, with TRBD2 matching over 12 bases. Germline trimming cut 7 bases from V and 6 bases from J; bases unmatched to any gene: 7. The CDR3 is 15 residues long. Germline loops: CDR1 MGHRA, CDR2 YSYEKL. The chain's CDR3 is CASMPSGRAGNEQFF. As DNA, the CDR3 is TGCGCCAGCATGCCTAGCGGGAGGGCTGGCAATGAGCAGTTCTTC.

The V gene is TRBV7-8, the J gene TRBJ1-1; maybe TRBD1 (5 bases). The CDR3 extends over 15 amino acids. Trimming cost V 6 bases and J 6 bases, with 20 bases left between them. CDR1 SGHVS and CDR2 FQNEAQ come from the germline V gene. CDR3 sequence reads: CASSQGWRGVAEAFF. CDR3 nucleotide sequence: TGTGCCAGCAGTCAAGGTTGGAGGGGTGTAGCTGAAGCTTTCTTT.

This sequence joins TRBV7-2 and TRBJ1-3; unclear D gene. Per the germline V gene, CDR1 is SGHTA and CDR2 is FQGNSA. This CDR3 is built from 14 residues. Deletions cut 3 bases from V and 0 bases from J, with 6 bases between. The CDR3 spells CASSFEYSGNTIYF. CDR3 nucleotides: TGTGCCAGCAGCTTCGAGTACTCTGGAAACACCATATATTTT.

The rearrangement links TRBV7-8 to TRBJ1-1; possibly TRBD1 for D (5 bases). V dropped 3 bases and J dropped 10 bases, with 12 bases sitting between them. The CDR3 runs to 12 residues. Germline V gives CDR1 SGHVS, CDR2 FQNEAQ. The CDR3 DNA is TGTGCCAGCAGCTTGGGGCAGAAAGGAGCTTTCTTT. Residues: CASSLGQKGAFF.

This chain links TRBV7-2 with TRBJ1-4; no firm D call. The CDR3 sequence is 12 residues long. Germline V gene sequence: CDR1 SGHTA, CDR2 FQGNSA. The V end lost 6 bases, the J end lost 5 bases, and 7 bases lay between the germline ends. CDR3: CASSTINEKLFF. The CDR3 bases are TGTGCCAGCAGTACAATCAATGAAAAACTGTTTTTT.

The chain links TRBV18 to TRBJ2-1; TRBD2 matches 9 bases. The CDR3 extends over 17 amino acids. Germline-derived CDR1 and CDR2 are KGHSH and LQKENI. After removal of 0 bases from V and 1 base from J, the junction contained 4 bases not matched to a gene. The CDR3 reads CASSPPFSGRSYNEQFF. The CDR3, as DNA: TGTGCCAGCTCACCACCGTTCAGCGGGAGGTCCTACAATGAGCAGTTCTTC. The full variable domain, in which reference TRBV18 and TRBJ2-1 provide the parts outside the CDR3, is NAGVMQNPRHLVRRRGQEARLRCSPMKGHSHVYWYRQLPEEGLKFMVYLQKENIIDESGMPKERFSAEFPKEGPSILRIQQVVRGDSAAYFCASSPPFSGRSYNEQFFGPGTRLTVL.

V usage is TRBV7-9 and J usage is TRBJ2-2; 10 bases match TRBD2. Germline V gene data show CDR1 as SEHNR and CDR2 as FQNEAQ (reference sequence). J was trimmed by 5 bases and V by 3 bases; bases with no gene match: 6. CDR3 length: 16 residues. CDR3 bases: TGTGCCAGCAGCTTTCCCCTAGCGGGAGCAACCGGGGAGCTGTTTTTT. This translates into CASSFPLAGATGELFF. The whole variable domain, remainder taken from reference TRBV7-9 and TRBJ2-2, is DTGVSQNPRHKITKRGQNVTFRCDPISEHNRLYWYRQTLGQGPEFLTYFQNEAQLEKSRLLSDRFSAERPKGSFSTLEIQRTEQGDSAMYLCASSFPLAGATGELFFGEGSRLTVL.

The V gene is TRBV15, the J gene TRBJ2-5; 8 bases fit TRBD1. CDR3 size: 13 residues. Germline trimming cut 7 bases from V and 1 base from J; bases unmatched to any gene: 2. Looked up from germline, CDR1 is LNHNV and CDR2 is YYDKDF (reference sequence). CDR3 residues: CATKTGVQETQYF. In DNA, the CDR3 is TGTGCCACCAAGACAGGGGTCCAAGAGACCCAGTACTTC.

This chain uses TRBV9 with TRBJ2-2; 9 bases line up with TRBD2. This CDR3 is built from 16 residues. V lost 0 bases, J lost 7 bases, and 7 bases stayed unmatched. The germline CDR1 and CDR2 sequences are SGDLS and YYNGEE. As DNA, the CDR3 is TGTGCCAGCAGCGTAGAAGGTAGCGGGAGAGGCGGGGAGCTGTTTTTT. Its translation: CASSVEGSGRGGELFF.

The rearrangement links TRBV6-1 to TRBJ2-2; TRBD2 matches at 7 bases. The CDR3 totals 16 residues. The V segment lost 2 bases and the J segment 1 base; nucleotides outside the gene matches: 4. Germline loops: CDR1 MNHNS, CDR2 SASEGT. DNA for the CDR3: TGTGCCAGCAGTGAATTGGCGGGAGTGAACACCGGGGAGCTGTTTTTT. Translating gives CASSELAGVNTGELFF.

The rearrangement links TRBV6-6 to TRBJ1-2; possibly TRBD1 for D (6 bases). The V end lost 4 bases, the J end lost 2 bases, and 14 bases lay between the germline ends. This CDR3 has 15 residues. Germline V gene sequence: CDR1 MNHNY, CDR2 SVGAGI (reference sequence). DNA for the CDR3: TGTGCCAGCAGTTCTCGGGACACCAACAACTATGGCTACACCTTC. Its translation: CASSSRDTNNYGYTF.

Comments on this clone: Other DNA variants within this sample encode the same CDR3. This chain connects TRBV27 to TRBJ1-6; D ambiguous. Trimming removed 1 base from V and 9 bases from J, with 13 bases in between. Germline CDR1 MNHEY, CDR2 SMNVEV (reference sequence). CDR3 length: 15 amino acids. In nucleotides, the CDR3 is TGTGCCAGCAGTTTATTAGCTGTAAGCACTTCACCCCTCCACTTT. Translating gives CASSLLAVSTSPLHF.

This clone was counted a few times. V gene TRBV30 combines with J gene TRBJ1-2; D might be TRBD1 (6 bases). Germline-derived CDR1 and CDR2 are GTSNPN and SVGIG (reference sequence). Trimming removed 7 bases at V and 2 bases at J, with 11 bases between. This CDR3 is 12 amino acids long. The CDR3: CAFRTANYGYTF. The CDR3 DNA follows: TGTGCCTTCCGGACAGCAAACTATGGCTACACCTTC.

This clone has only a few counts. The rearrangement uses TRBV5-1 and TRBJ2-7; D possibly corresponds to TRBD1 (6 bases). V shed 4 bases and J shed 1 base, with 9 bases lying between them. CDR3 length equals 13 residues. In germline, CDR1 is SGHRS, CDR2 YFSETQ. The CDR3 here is CASSTGQSYEQYF. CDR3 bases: TGCGCCAGCAGCACAGGACAGTCCTACGAGCAGTACTTC.

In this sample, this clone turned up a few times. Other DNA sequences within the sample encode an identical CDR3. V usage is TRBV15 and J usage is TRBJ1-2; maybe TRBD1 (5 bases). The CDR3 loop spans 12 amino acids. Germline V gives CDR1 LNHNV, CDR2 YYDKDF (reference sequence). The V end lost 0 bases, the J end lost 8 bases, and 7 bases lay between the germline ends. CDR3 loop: CATSRDQGGYTF. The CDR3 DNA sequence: TGTGCCACCAGCAGAGATCAGGGAGGCTACACCTTC.

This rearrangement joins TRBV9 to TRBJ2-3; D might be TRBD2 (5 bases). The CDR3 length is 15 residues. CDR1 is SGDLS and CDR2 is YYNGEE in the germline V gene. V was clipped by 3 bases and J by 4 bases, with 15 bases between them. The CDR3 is CASSATKGVPDTQYF. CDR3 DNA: TGTGCCAGCAGCGCAACAAAGGGAGTCCCAGATACGCAGTATTTT.

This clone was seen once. The CDR3 bases are TGTGCCAGCAGCCCACGGGACAGCTATAGCAATCAGCCCCAGCATTTT. Encoded protein: CASSPRDSYSNQPQHF. This sequence joins TRBV7-8 and TRBJ1-5, with TRBD1 matching over 7 bases. The V segment lost 5 bases and the J segment 0 bases; nucleotides outside the gene matches: 7. This CDR3 contains 16 residues. Germline-derived CDR1 and CDR2 are SGHVS and FQNEAQ.

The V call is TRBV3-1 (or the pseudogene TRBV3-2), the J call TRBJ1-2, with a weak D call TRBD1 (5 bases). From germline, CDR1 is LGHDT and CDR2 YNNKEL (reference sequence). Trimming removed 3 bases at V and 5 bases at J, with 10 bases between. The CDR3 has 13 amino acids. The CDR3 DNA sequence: TGTGCCAGCAGCCAGCGACAGACTTATGGCTACACCTTC. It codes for CASSQRQTYGYTF.

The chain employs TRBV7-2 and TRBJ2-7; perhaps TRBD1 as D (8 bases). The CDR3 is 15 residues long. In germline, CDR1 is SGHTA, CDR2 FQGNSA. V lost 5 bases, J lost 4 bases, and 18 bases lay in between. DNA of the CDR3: TGTGCCAGCAGCCAGAGGACAGGGACTATTTACGAGCAGTACTTC. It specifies CASSQRTGTIYEQYF.

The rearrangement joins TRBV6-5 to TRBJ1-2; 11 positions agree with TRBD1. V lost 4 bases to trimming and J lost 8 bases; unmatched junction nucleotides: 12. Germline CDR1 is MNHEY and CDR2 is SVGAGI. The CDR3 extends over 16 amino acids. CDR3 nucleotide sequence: TGTGCCAGCAGTTTATCCGCGGACAGGGGGCAAGGGGGCTACACCTTC. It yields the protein CASSLSADRGQGGYTF.

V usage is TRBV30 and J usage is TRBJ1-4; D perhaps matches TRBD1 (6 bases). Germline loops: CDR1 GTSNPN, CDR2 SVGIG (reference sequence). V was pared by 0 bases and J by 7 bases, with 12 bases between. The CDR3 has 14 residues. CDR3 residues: CAWSVRGAGEKLFF. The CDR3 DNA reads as TGTGCCTGGAGTGTACGGGGGGCCGGTGAAAAACTGTTTTTT.

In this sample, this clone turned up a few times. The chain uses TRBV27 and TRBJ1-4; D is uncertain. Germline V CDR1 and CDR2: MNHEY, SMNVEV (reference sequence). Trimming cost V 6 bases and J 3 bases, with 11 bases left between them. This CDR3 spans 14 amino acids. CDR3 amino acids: CASRFQASNEKLFF. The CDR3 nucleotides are TGTGCCAGCAGGTTCCAGGCTTCTAATGAAAAACTGTTTTTT.